These 29 T cell receptor beta chains were sequenced from one sample in a study of shared clonotypes between healthy human individuals. Produced via immunoSEQ multiplex PCR; TCRdb's table is partial and in-frame only. The table lists hundreds of thousands of clones, roughly 72% of them singletons. Material: PBMCs. The receptors were gathered from a woman between 40 and 50 years old in good health. Some clones in this sample may be carry-over from other donors' samples.

Turning to this clone: A far larger clone is only one base removed, so a read error is likely. Other DNA sequences within the sample encode an identical CDR3. The V and J genes are TRBV29-1 and TRBJ1-1, with 12 bases fitting TRBD1. Losses at the gene ends were 6 bases for V and 8 bases for J; bases not matched to a gene: 10. There are 14 residues in the CDR3. Germline-derived CDR1 and CDR2 are SQVTM and ANQGSEA. CDR3 in amino acids: CSVSFGTGGTEAFF. For the CDR3, the DNA is TGCAGCGTCTCCTTCGGGACAGGGGGCACCGAAGCTTTCTTT.

This chain joins TRBV19 and TRBJ2-1, with D perhaps matching TRBD1 (5 bases). The V gene lost 2 bases and the J gene lost 8 bases, with 16 bases spanning the gap. Germline-derived CDR1 and CDR2 are LNHDA and SQIVND (reference sequence). The CDR3 runs 15 residues. The CDR3: CASSIWFQGFDEQFF. Here the CDR3 DNA reads TGTGCCAGTAGTATATGGTTTCAGGGTTTCGATGAGCAGTTCTTC.

Details on this clone: A clone one base away is much larger, so this may be a read error. Distinct nucleotide sequences in the sample also encode this CDR3. The chain couples TRBV28 to TRBJ2-5, with 13 positions matching TRBD2. The CDR3 is 15 residues long. J gave up 4 bases and V 6 bases, and 5 bases lay outside the gene matches. Germline CDR1 reads MDHEN; CDR2 reads SYDVKM. CDR3 DNA: TGTGCCAGCAGCCCCGGACTAGCGGGAGCAGAGACCCAGTACTTC. Its protein product is CASSPGLAGAETQYF.

The gene calls are TRBV4-1 and TRBJ2-2, with TRBD1 identical over 10 bases. CDR1 and CDR2 (germline): MGHRA, YSYEKL. There are 16 residues in the CDR3. Trimming at V came to 2 bases and at J to 7 bases, leaving 7 bases not matched to a gene. The CDR3 DNA is TGCGCCAGCAGCCAACTGGACAGGGGGGGTGGCGGGGAGCTGTTTTTT. Amino acid sequence: CASSQLDRGGGGELFF.

The genes are TRBV11-1 and TRBJ2-7, with TRBD1 matching over 10 bases. This CDR3 has 15 residues. In germline, CDR1 is SGHAT, CDR2 FQDESV (reference sequence). Trimming took 4 bases from V and 2 from J; bases not matched to a gene: 5. The CDR3 DNA reads TGTGCCAGCAGCTACGGACAGGGGGTAACCTACGAGCAGTACTTC. It encodes CASSYGQGVTYEQYF. Looking up the rest from reference TRBV11-1 and TRBJ2-7 gives the full variable domain: EAEVAQSPRYKITEKSQAVAFWCDPISGHATLYWYRQILGQGPELLVQFQDESVVDDSQLPKDRFSAERLKGVDSTLKIQPAELGDSAMYLCASSYGQGVTYEQYFGPGTRLTVT.

V gene TRBV5-4 combines with J gene TRBJ2-1; 8 nucleotides align to TRBD2. The CDR3 consists of 16 residues. After removal of 4 bases from V and 0 bases from J, the junction contained 6 bases not matched to a gene. Germline lookup yields CDR1 SGHNT and CDR2 YYREEE (reference sequence). The CDR3 loop reads CASSIKRESSYNEQFF. CDR3 sequence (DNA): TGTGCCAGCAGCATAAAGCGGGAGAGCTCCTACAATGAGCAGTTCTTC.

Only one count was recorded for this clone. The chain is built from TRBV4-1 and TRBJ2-2; D possibly uses TRBD1 or TRBD2 (5 bases each). This CDR3 contains 16 residues. V was shortened by 3 bases and J by 2 bases, with 13 bases between the two germline ends. Germline V gene data show CDR1 as MGHRA and CDR2 as YSYEKL. As DNA, the CDR3 is TGCGCCAGCAGCCAGATAGGGACCATTAACACCGGGGAGCTGTTTTTT. Encoded protein: CASSQIGTINTGELFF.

With respect to this clone: The sample carries other DNA sequences with the same CDR3. The chain uses TRBV28 and TRBJ2-7; 7 bases are shared with TRBD2. The CDR3 totals 14 residues. The germline CDR1 and CDR2 sequences are MDHEN and SYDVKM. V lost 3 bases and J lost 2; bases outside the gene matches: 4. In DNA, the CDR3 is TGTGCCAGCAGTTTGCGGGAGAGAGCCTACGAGCAGTACTTC. The encoded protein is CASSLRERAYEQYF.

In its sample, this clone was seen many times. This rearrangement joins TRBV18 to TRBJ1-2, with D hard to call. The CDR3 is 14 residues long. V was clipped by 3 bases and J by 1 base, with 9 bases between them. The germline gives CDR1 KGHSH, CDR2 LQKENI. The CDR3 DNA reads as TGTGCCAGCTCACCCAGGCCTTTTAACTATGGCTACACCTTC. Its protein product is CASSPRPFNYGYTF.

This chain uses TRBV5-1 with TRBJ2-5; D may be TRBD1 or TRBD2 (5 bases each). The J call may be wrong; the DNA end is better matched by TRBJ2-7. CDR1 is SGHRS and CDR2 is YFSETQ in the germline V gene. CDR3 length: 14 residues. CDR3 loop: CASRSEWGSDEQYF. CDR3 bases: TGCGCCAGCAGGTCAGAGTGGGGGAGTGACGAGCAGTACTTC.

The gene calls are TRBV5-1 and TRBJ2-7, with a possible D match to TRBD2 (5 bases). CDR3 size: 14 residues. Trimming took 4 bases from V and 6 from J, leaving 17 bases between them. Germline CDR1 is SGHRS and CDR2 is YFSETQ. CDR3 bases: TGCGCCAGCAGCCCCGGGGAAGGGAAGCGCGAGCAGTACTTC. It yields the protein CASSPGEGKREQYF. Together with reference TRBV5-1 and TRBJ2-7, the CDR3 gives the full variable domain: KAGVTQTPRYLIKTRGQQVTLSCSPISGHRSVSWYQQTPGQGLQFLFEYFSETQRNKGNFPGRFSGRQFSNSRSEMNVSTLELGDSALYLCASSPGEGKREQYFGPGTRLTVT.

CDR3 amino acids: CASSRGTGDTQYF. In DNA form, the CDR3 reads TGTGCCAGCAGCCGGGGGACCGGAGATACGCAGTATTTT. The V gene is TRBV11-3, the J gene TRBJ2-3, with TRBD2 as a possible D gene (6 bases). This CDR3 has 13 residues. The V gene's germline CDR1 is SGHNT and CDR2 YENEEA. The germline V and J ends were trimmed by 5 bases and 5 bases, with 11 bases remaining between them.

The chain recombines TRBV27 with TRBJ2-7; perhaps TRBD1 as D (6 bases). Germline lookup yields CDR1 MNHEY and CDR2 SMNVEV (reference sequence). The CDR3 spans 13 residues. With 9 bases removed from V and 0 bases from J, the gap between germline ends came to 12 bases. The CDR3 region has the DNA TGTGCCAGTGAAGGACAGTTCTCCTACGAGCAGTACTTC. It encodes CASEGQFSYEQYF.

The chain carries TRBV19 and TRBJ1-5, with 8 bases matching TRBD1. The CDR3 is 16 residues long. CDR1 is LNHDA, CDR2 SQIVND, per germline (reference sequence). Losses at the gene ends were 6 bases for V and 5 bases for J; bases not matched to a gene: 12. CDR3 sequence reads: CASSETGARGYQPQHF. CDR3 DNA: TGTGCCAGTAGCGAGACAGGGGCCCGGGGTTATCAGCCCCAGCATTTT.

The rearrangement uses TRBV30 and TRBJ2-5; TRBD2 aligns across 9 bases. Trimming removed 3 bases from V and 3 bases from J; junction bases left unmatched: 11. Germline CDR1 and CDR2: GTSNPN and SVGIG (reference sequence). This CDR3 contains 16 residues. The CDR3 is CAWSALEVAGEETQYF. The CDR3 DNA sequence: TGTGCCTGGAGCGCCCTCGAGGTAGCGGGAGAAGAGACCCAGTACTTC.

The chain recombines TRBV21-1 with TRBJ2-1; no check of the table's D call, TRBD2, against the DNA was made. TRBV21-1 is deemed a pseudogene. The CDR3 runs to 17 residues. The CDR3 loop is CASSKWRRGNIYNEQFF. CDR3 DNA sequence: TGTGCCAGCAGCAAATGGCGGCGGGGGAACATCTACAATGAGCAGTTCTTC.

The rearrangement uses TRBV6-6 and TRBJ2-3, with 12 nucleotides matching TRBD2. Trimming at V came to 2 bases and at J to 4 bases, leaving 4 bases not matched to a gene. CDR1 and CDR2 from the germline V gene are MNHNY and SVGAGI (reference sequence). This CDR3 is built from 16 residues. CDR3 protein: CASSYAGTSGPDTQYF. In nucleotides, the CDR3 is TGTGCCAGCAGTTACGCCGGGACTAGCGGGCCAGATACGCAGTATTTT.

The chain couples TRBV5-1 to TRBJ1-4; D is possibly TRBD1 (5 bases). The CDR3 covers 13 residues. CDR1 SGHRS and CDR2 YFSETQ come from the germline V gene. V lost 4 bases, J lost 9 bases, and 13 bases lay in between. The CDR3 sequence: CASSQRDSQKLFF. The CDR3 DNA sequence: TGCGCCAGCAGCCAGCGAGACAGTCAAAAACTGTTTTTT.

As to this clone: An end of the junction does not agree with germline; a read error may underlie this. The CDR3 DNA reads TGCGTCAGCAGGGTGGGACTAGCGGGAGACCTAGATACGCAGTATTTT. Its protein is CVSRVGLAGDLDTQYF. This chain connects TRBV5-1 to TRBJ2-3, with TRBD2 matching over 14 bases. CDR3 length equals 16 residues. Germline V gene lookup returns CDR1 SGHRS and CDR2 YFSETQ.

The chain is built from TRBV9 and TRBJ2-3; TRBD2 agrees at 8 bases. The CDR3 contains 16 residues. Germline loops: CDR1 SGDLS, CDR2 YYNGEE. J gave up 4 bases and V 0 bases, and 7 bases lay outside the gene matches. CDR3 loop: CASSVGGLGLPDTQYF. In DNA, the CDR3 is TGTGCCAGCAGCGTAGGGGGACTAGGCCTACCAGATACGCAGTATTTT. Complete variable domain (other parts from reference TRBV9 and TRBJ2-3): DSGVTQTPKHLITATGQRVTLRCSPRSGDLSVYWYQQSLDQGLQFLIQYYNGEERAKGNILERFSAQQFPDLHSELNLSSLELGDSALYFCASSVGGLGLPDTQYFGPGTRLTVL.

The gene calls are TRBV7-2 and TRBJ2-7, with D unresolved. Germline CDR1 is SGHTA and CDR2 is FQGNSA. V was shortened by 1 base and J by 0 bases, with 10 bases between the two germline ends. The CDR3 covers 15 residues. The CDR3 DNA reads as TGTGCCAGCAGCTTAGGACCGGGCAACTCCTACGAGCAGTACTTC. Translating it yields CASSLGPGNSYEQYF.

CDR3 region: CASRGTFWNTEAFF. In DNA form, the CDR3 reads TGTGCCAGTAGGGGGACTTTTTGGAACACTGAAGCTTTCTTT. V gene TRBV19 combines with J gene TRBJ1-1; D possibly corresponds to TRBD1 (5 bases). V was cut by 6 bases and J by 1 base, with 12 bases left in between. CDR3 length: 14 residues. The germline CDR1 and CDR2 sequences are LNHDA and SQIVND (reference sequence).

The chain links TRBV6-4 to TRBJ1-5; perhaps TRBD1 as D (5 bases). Trimming left V 5 bases short and J 7 bases short, with 12 bases between. CDR1 is MRHNA and CDR2 is SNTAGT in the germline V gene. The CDR3 contains 13 residues. The chain's CDR3 is CASSLDRGQPQHF. The CDR3 DNA sequence: TGTGCCAGCAGTCTCGATCGGGGCCAGCCCCAGCATTTT.

The chain combines TRBV9 with TRBJ2-1; TRBD2 matches 10 bases. From germline, CDR1 is SGDLS and CDR2 YYNGEE. The CDR3 is 16 residues long. The ends lost 1 base at V and 8 bases at J; junction bases unmatched: 9. CDR3 amino acids: CASSVSLVAGGDEQFF. DNA of the CDR3: TGTGCCAGCAGCGTAAGTTTGGTAGCGGGAGGCGATGAGCAGTTCTTC.

The V gene is TRBV4-3, the J gene TRBJ1-2; 7 bases fit TRBD1. CDR1 and CDR2 from the germline V gene are LGHNA and YSLEER. The CDR3 has 13 residues. The ends lost 0 bases at V and 8 bases at J; junction bases unmatched: 3. The CDR3: CASSQERGRGYTF. DNA of the CDR3: TGCGCCAGCAGCCAAGAGAGGGGGCGCGGCTACACCTTC.

The chain links TRBV5-1 to TRBJ2-1, with 9 positions matching TRBD2. The J segment lost 10 bases and the V segment lost 0 bases, leaving 11 bases of the junction unmatched. Germline CDR1 is SGHRS and CDR2 is YFSETQ. The CDR3 contains 16 residues. This CDR3 reads CASSLARDSGSAEQFF. DNA of the CDR3: TGCGCCAGCAGCTTGGCCCGCGATAGCGGGAGTGCGGAGCAGTTCTTC.

Note on this clone: A single base separates this from a much larger clone, so it may be a read error. The gene calls are TRBV28 and TRBJ2-7, with a weak D call TRBD2 (6 bases). The ends were cut back, 8 bases at V and 7 bases at J, with 12 bases in the middle. CDR1 is MDHEN and CDR2 is SYDVKM in the germline V gene. The CDR3 extends over 11 amino acids. The CDR3 reads CASRGTLEQYF. The DNA for the CDR3 is TGTGCCAGCCGGGGGACGTTAGAGCAGTACTTC.

This chain joins TRBV27 and TRBJ2-5, with 7 bases matching TRBD2. Germline CDR1 is MNHEY and CDR2 is SMNVEV (reference sequence). With 5 bases clipped from V and 1 base from J, the junction kept 16 bases outside the gene matches. The length of the CDR3 is 18 residues. The CDR3 protein is CASSPQSSAGLLQETQYF. The CDR3 DNA is TGTGCCAGCAGTCCCCAGAGTTCAGCGGGGTTGCTCCAAGAGACCCAGTACTTC.

This rearrangement joins TRBV28 to TRBJ2-7, with 10 bases that match TRBD2. This CDR3 spans 12 amino acids. Germline CDR1 MDHEN, CDR2 SYDVKM. V gave up 6 bases and J gave up 11 bases; unmatched junction bases: 7. The CDR3 sequence is CASRGLTSGEYF. CDR3 DNA: TGTGCCAGCAGGGGGCTAACTAGCGGGGAGTACTTC.